A selection of T cell receptor beta chains follows, all from one sample in a study of shared clonotypes between healthy human individuals. The assay was immunoSEQ multiplex PCR, and TCRdb's table has in-frame clones only and misses some. This sample has around 690,000 clones; about nine tenths occur once, and the top ten carry 30% to 40%. Sequencing was carried out using memory CD8+ T cells from PBMCs. The source is a man between 18 and 35 years old in good health. Some clones in this sample may be carry-over from other donors' samples. CDR3s include the opening cysteine and the closing phenylalanine or tryptophan. The D gene is left open where the match is weak. Only part of the rows carry a size: once, few, many, or a class if the clone is expanded.

>TRBJ2-7|18|TRBD1|TRBV2|.
CDSSELGADRGSPYEQYF
TGTGACAGCAGTGAATTGGGGGCGGACAGGGGGTCCCCCTACGAGCAGTACTTC
>TRBJ2-7|18|TRBD1|TRBV4-3|.
CASSQDRAQGALSYEQYF
TGCGCCAGCAGCCAAGATCGGGCCCAGGGGGCTCTCTCCTACGAGCAGTACTTC
>TRBJ1-5|14|.|TRBV6-5|.
CASSSRGAGQPQHF
TGTGCCAGCAGTTCCAGGGGCGCGGGGCAGCCCCAGCATTTT
>TRBJ1-1|14|.|TRBV7-3|.
CASSLFGGDTEAFF
TGTGCCAGCAGCTTATTTGGGGGGGACACTGAAGCTTTCTTT
>TRBJ1-5|17|.|TRBV28|.
CASSLYRDRRGNQPQHF
TGTGCCAGCAGTTTATACCGGGACCGGAGGGGCAATCAGCCCCAGCATTTT
>TRBJ2-1|14|TRBD2|TRBV6-1|.
CASSVAGPYNEQFF
TGTGCCAGCAGTGTAGCGGGCCCTTACAATGAGCAGTTCTTC
>TRBJ1-3|17|TRBD1|TRBV29-1|.
CSVEDTGQGFTGNTIYF
TGCAGCGTTGAAGATACGGGACAGGGGTTTACTGGAAACACCATATATTTT
>TRBJ2-7|15|TRBD2|TRBV7-6|.
CASSLGTSEFHEQYF
TGTGCCAGCAGCTTAGGGACTAGCGAATTTCACGAGCAGTACTTC
>TRBJ2-7|14|.|TRBV11-2|.
CASSLGIWGSEQYF
TGTGCCAGCAGCTTAGGGATTTGGGGCTCCGAGCAGTACTTC
>TRBJ1-5|15|.|TRBV27|.
CASSLRAGSNQPQHF
TGTGCCAGCAGTTTACGGGCCGGTAGCAATCAGCCCCAGCATTTT
>TRBJ2-7|15|.|TRBV4-1|.
CASSQGVTGRYEQYF
TGCGCCAGCAGCCAAGGGGTGACAGGTCGCTACGAGCAGTACTTC
>TRBJ2-2|19|.|TRBV18|.
CASSPIEPQAEIFTGELFF
TGTGCCAGCTCACCGATCGAGCCCCAGGCGGAAATTTTCACCGGGGAGCTGTTTTTT
>TRBJ2-6|18|TRBD1|TRBV11-1|.
CASSPTGGAATGANVLTF
TGTGCCAGCAGCCCAACAGGGGGCGCGGCCACTGGGGCCAACGTCCTGACTTTC
>TRBJ2-7|17|TRBD1|TRBV4-1|.
CASSQDLGTGAFYEQYF
TGCGCCAGCAGCCAAGATCTCGGGACAGGCGCTTTCTACGAGCAGTACTTC
>TRBJ2-2|13|.|TRBV19|.
CASSFWATGELFF
TGTGCCAGTAGCTTTTGGGCCACCGGGGAGCTGTTTTTT
>TRBJ2-7|14|TRBD2|TRBV6-1|.
CASKEASGNYEQYF
TGTGCCAGCAAGGAGGCTAGCGGCAACTACGAGCAGTACTTC
>TRBJ1-1|13|.|TRBV2|few
CASSEWINTEAFF
TGTGCCAGCAGTGAATGGATAAACACTGAAGCTTTCTTT
>TRBJ1-2|15|.|TRBV4-1|.
CASSQQGQTNYGYTF
TGCGCCAGCAGCCAGCAGGGACAAACGAACTATGGCTACACCTTC
>TRBJ2-4|15|.|TRBV18|few
CASSPGELTENIQYF
TGTGCCAGCTCACCAGGGGAATTAACCGAAAACATTCAGTACTTC
>TRBJ1-4|15|.|TRBV4-1|.
CASSHQDSRNEKLFF
TGCGCCAGCAGCCACCAGGACAGTCGAAACGAAAAACTGTTTTTT
>TRBJ2-7|12|.|TRBV29-1|.
CSATGTTYEQYF
TGCAGCGCAACAGGAACCACCTACGAGCAGTACTTC
>TRBJ2-7|14|TRBD1|TRBV6-5|.
CASSYDRVTYEQYF
TGTGCCAGCAGTTACGACAGGGTTACCTACGAGCAGTACTTC
>TRBJ2-5|11|.|TRBV7-8|.
CASGPTETQYF
TGTGCCAGCGGGCCCACAGAGACCCAGTACTTC
>TRBJ2-7|13|.|TRBV27|.
CASSYTGFGEQYF
TGTGCCAGCAGTTACACAGGGTTTGGCGAGCAGTACTTC
>TRBJ2-7|15|TRBD2|TRBV19|.
CASSPGLAGRYEQYF
TGTGCCAGTAGTCCTGGACTAGCGGGGCGTTACGAGCAGTACTTC
>TRBJ2-7|16|.|TRBV6-5|.
CASSFSTASLPYEQYF
TGTGCCAGCAGTTTCTCCACCGCTTCCCTTCCTTACGAGCAGTACTTC
>TRBJ1-4|14|.|TRBV19|.
CASNPGTGGEKLFF
TGTGCCAGTAACCCCGGGACGGGGGGCGAAAAACTGTTTTTT
>TRBJ1-5|13|.|TRBV28|.
CASSLQGSQPQHF
TGTGCCAGCAGTTTGCAGGGAAGTCAGCCCCAGCATTTT
>TRBJ2-7|14|TRBD1|TRBV4-1|.
CASSPGTGVNEQYF
TGCGCCAGCAGCCCTGGGACAGGGGTGAACGAGCAGTACTTC
>TRBJ2-7|14|TRBD2|TRBV27|.
CASSFSGRAYEQYF
TGTGCCAGCAGTTTTAGTGGGAGGGCCTACGAGCAGTACTTC
>TRBJ1-2|14|TRBD1|TRBV28|.
CASSLLSGGGGYTF
TGTGCCAGCAGTTTATTGTCAGGGGGCGGCGGCTACACCTTC
>TRBJ2-7|14|.|TRBV7-8|.
CASSLVVQGNEQYF
TGTGCCAGCAGCTTAGTTGTCCAGGGCAACGAGCAGTACTTC
>TRBJ1-1|14|.|TRBV18|.
CASSPGAGNTEAFF
TGTGCCAGCTCACCAGGGGCCGGGAACACTGAAGCTTTCTTT
>TRBJ2-3|13|.|TRBV7-7|.
CASSRLETDTQYF
TGTGCCAGCAGCCGCCTCGAGACAGATACGCAGTATTTT
>TRBJ1-5|13|.|TRBV19|.
CASRTGSNQPQHF
TGTGCCAGTAGAACGGGTAGCAATCAGCCCCAGCATTTT
>TRBJ2-3|17|TRBD2|TRBV9|.
CASSVGGRGLLTDTQYF
TGTGCCAGCAGCGTAGGAGGCCGGGGACTACTGACAGATACGCAGTATTTT
>TRBJ2-1|17|TRBD2|TRBV27|.
CASSPKLRDYLGNEQFF
TGTGCCAGCAGTCCGAAGCTCCGGGACTATCTGGGCAATGAGCAGTTCTTC
>TRBJ1-1|16|.|TRBV25-1|.
CASSRTVAPMNTEAFF
TGTGCCAGCAGTAGGACGGTCGCTCCAATGAACACTGAAGCTTTCTTT
>TRBJ2-7|14|TRBD1|TRBV7-9|once
CASSDRDSSYEQYF
TGTGCCAGCAGCGACCGGGACAGCTCCTACGAGCAGTACTTC
>TRBJ2-2|18|TRBD2|TRBV27|.
CASSLLWLAGGDTGELFF
TGTGCCAGCAGTTTATTGTGGCTAGCGGGAGGCGACACCGGGGAGCTGTTTTTT
>TRBJ2-7|18|.|TRBV6-1|.
CASSDLARVTGPSYEQYF
TGTGCCAGCAGTGATTTGGCCCGAGTAACAGGGCCGTCCTACGAGCAGTACTTC
>TRBJ2-1|16|.|TRBV2|once
CASTPFGRGSYNEQFF
TGTGCCAGCACCCCGTTCGGAAGGGGGAGCTACAATGAGCAGTTCTTC
>TRBJ2-7|15|.|TRBV4-1|.
CASSQSPAGSYEQYF
TGCGCCAGCAGCCAGAGTCCAGCGGGTTCCTACGAGCAGTACTTC
>TRBJ1-5|13|.|TRBV5-6|.
CADPGASNQPQHF
TGTGCCGATCCTGGGGCGAGCAATCAGCCCCAGCATTTT